The entry below describes one TCR beta chain. The antigen is not known. Combining iRepertoire HTBI primers with Arm-PCR of CDR3 regions, the authors built TCR beta libraries. TCRdb processed the multiplex PCR reads anew with MiXCR; each CDR3 protein has one entry. The sample holds approximately 300,000 distinct CDR3 sequences; 15% to 20% are singletons and the top ten take roughly 35%. J gave up 0 bases and V 6 bases, and 19 bases lay outside the gene matches. There are 19 residues in the CDR3. The data derive from a study of regulatory T cells in long-lasting Graves disease. Study conclusions and caveats: Accuracy may have been reduced by the small sample size. When disease was persistent, TRBV28, TRBJ1-2 and TRBJ2-5 were the favored segments.

Indicated time point: newly diagnosed GD, antithyroid drugs for less than 3 months. Preparation of the TCR library used RNA extracted from PBMCs. Patients met American Thyroid Association criteria for Graves' disease. The chain combines TRBV12-3 or TRBV12-4 with TRBJ2-7, with 8 bases lining up with TRBD1. This TCR was recovered from a female donor with Graves disease. The material sequenced was peripheral blood mononuclear cells (PBMCs), taken at new diagnosis, from a patient treated with antithyroid drugs. Written as DNA, the CDR3 is TGTGCCAGCAGCCACCCCGTAGCGCCGGCAGGGGGCTCCTCCTACGAGCAGTACTTC. Translating it yields CASSHPVAPAGGSSYEQYF.